Shown below are 21 T cell receptor beta chains from a single sample sequenced in a study of pediatric ulcerative colitis. The table came from immunoSEQ multiplex PCR; TCRdb's copy has only in-frame clones and leaves some out. The table has around 40,000 clones, around 75% seen once. Rectal tissue came from one to two pinch biopsies taken at colonoscopy. The sample taken for sequencing was gut tissue. All receptors come from a boy aged 5-17 years with severe ulcerative colitis.

This clone was detected a few times. The chain joins TRBV4-2 to TRBJ1-2; 9 positions agree with TRBD1. The germline V gene encodes CDR1 LGHNA and CDR2 YNFKEQ. The CDR3 spans 18 residues. The ends lost 4 bases at V and 6 bases at J; junction bases unmatched: 18. The CDR3 here is CASSLTGGQGISSDGYTF. For the CDR3, the DNA is TGTGCCAGCAGCCTTACAGGGGGACAGGGTATAAGTAGTGATGGCTACACCTTC.

The J gene is TRBJ2-5, the V gene TRBV4-1, with D perhaps TRBD2 (5 bases). The CDR3 has 14 amino acids. The V gene lost 5 bases and the J gene lost 1 base, with 11 bases spanning the gap. Germline values: CDR1 MGHRA, CDR2 YSYEKL. CDR3 bases: TGCGCCAGCAGCGGGGTGGGGAGCCAAGAGACCCAGTACTTC. It encodes CASSGVGSQETQYF.

V gene TRBV7-9 combines with J gene TRBJ2-5; 8 bases are a match to TRBD2. This CDR3 region has 16 residues. The germline V gene has CDR1 SEHNR and CDR2 FQNEAQ (reference sequence). V lost 5 bases and J lost 4; bases outside the gene matches: 12. The CDR3 sequence: CASSLGLARRSETQYF. CDR3 DNA: TGTGCCAGCAGCCTCGGACTAGCAAGGAGGTCAGAGACCCAGTACTTC.

This clone was counted a few times. The rearrangement uses TRBV7-9 and TRBJ2-1, with 9 positions matching TRBD1. This CDR3 region has 16 residues. Trimming removed 6 bases from V and 10 bases from J; junction bases left unmatched: 16. Germline-derived CDR1 and CDR2 are SEHNR and FQNEAQ (reference sequence). The CDR3: CASRRSGTGSSGEQFF. CDR3 in DNA: TGTGCCAGCAGAAGATCCGGGACAGGGTCCTCGGGAGAGCAGTTCTTC.

The chain is built from TRBV5-4 and TRBJ1-1, with a possible D match to TRBD1 (6 bases). Germline assignment: CDR1 SGHNT and CDR2 YYREEE (reference sequence). The CDR3 totals 15 residues. Trimming pared 3 bases from V and 3 bases from J, leaving 15 bases between. The CDR3 is CASSSSGRGDTEAFF. As DNA, the CDR3 is TGTGCCAGCAGCTCCTCAGGGAGGGGGGACACTGAAGCTTTCTTT.

The V gene is TRBV18, the J gene TRBJ1-3, with D hard to call. Germline V gene sequence: CDR1 KGHSH, CDR2 LQKENI. CDR3 length: 12 residues. V shed 3 bases and J shed 4 bases, with 4 bases lying between them. This CDR3 is CASSPVGNTIYF. DNA of the CDR3: TGTGCCAGCTCACCGGTCGGAAACACCATATATTTT. The full variable domain, rest sourced from reference TRBV18 and TRBJ1-3, is NAGVMQNPRHLVRRRGQEARLRCSPMKGHSHVYWYRQLPEEGLKFMVYLQKENIIDESGMPKERFSAEFPKEGPSILRIQQVVRGDSAAYFCASSPVGNTIYFGEGSWLTVV.

This clone was detected a few times. V gene TRBV11-3 combines with J gene TRBJ2-7; 7 bases are a match to TRBD1. CDR1 is SGHNT and CDR2 is YENEEA in the germline V gene. V lost 6 bases to trimming and J lost 4 bases; unmatched junction nucleotides: 12. This CDR3 is 15 amino acids long. The CDR3 is CASSYRTGSWYEQYF. CDR3 DNA sequence: TGTGCCAGCAGTTACAGGACAGGTTCATGGTACGAGCAGTACTTC.

This clone occurred a few times. The CDR3 DNA is TGTGCCAGCAGTGAAACTCCCAATCAGCCCCAGCATTTT. The encoded protein is CASSETPNQPQHF. The chain recombines TRBV2 with TRBJ1-5, with D unclear. This CDR3 region has 13 residues. Between the trimmed V and J ends, which lost 2 bases and 3 bases, there was a span of 5 bases. Germline V gives CDR1 SNHLY, CDR2 FYNNEI.

The V gene is TRBV4-2, the J gene TRBJ2-3; perhaps TRBD2 as D (6 bases). CDR1 is LGHNA and CDR2 is YNFKEQ in the germline V gene. The CDR3 is 17 amino acids. Trimming stripped 1 base from V and 1 base from J, with 15 bases between. CDR3 coding DNA: TGTGCCAGCAGCCAAGGACTAGGGATAGAGGGCACAGATACGCAGTATTTT. Protein product: CASSQGLGIEGTDTQYF.

The chain employs TRBV27 and TRBJ2-7; D tentatively fits TRBD1 or TRBD2 (5 bases each). The CDR3 length is 15 residues. The V end lost 3 bases, the J end lost 1 base, and 13 bases lay between the germline ends. Germline loops: CDR1 MNHEY, CDR2 SMNVEV (reference sequence). In nucleotides, the CDR3 is TGTGCCAGCAGTTTCACTAGTGGGGGATCCTACGAGCAGTACTTC. Its translation is CASSFTSGGSYEQYF.

V is TRBV9 and J is TRBJ2-3, with D hard to call. Germline CDR1 reads SGDLS; CDR2 reads YYNGEE. The CDR3 extends over 15 amino acids. Trimming took 4 bases from V and 1 from J, leaving 13 bases between them. The CDR3 region is CASSPANGGTDTQYF. Here the CDR3 DNA reads TGTGCCAGCAGCCCGGCTAATGGTGGCACAGATACGCAGTATTTT.

This clone occurred a few times. The J gene is TRBJ2-2, the V gene TRBV6-6; weak D call: TRBD1 (5 bases). CDR3 length: 13 residues. Germline V CDR1 and CDR2: MNHNY, SVGAGI (reference sequence). The V end was cut by 7 bases, the J end by 3 bases, with 9 bases between. CDR3 nucleotides: TGTGCCAGCAACAGGTTTGACACCGGGGAGCTGTTTTTT. It is translated as CASNRFDTGELFF.

This chain joins TRBV15 and TRBJ1-2; possible D gene TRBD1, 5 bases. This CDR3 comprises 12 residues. Per germline, CDR1 LNHNV and CDR2 YYDKDF (reference sequence). The V and J ends lost 9 bases and 8 bases respectively, with 16 bases between them. The CDR3 sequence: CATSRWRGGYTF. The CDR3, as DNA: TGTGCCACGAGCCGATGGAGGGGCGGCTACACCTTC. Based on the CDR3 plus reference TRBV15 and TRBJ1-2, the full variable domain is DAMVIQNPRYQVTQFGKPVTLSCSQTLNHNVMYWYQQKSSQAPKLLFHYYDKDFNNEADTPDNFQSRRPNTSFCFLDIRSPGLGDTAMYLCATSRWRGGYTFGSGTRLTVV.

The genes are TRBV2 and TRBJ2-3; TRBD2 is a possible D gene (7 bases). Trimming left V 5 bases short and J 6 bases short, with 18 bases between. In germline, CDR1 is SNHLY, CDR2 FYNNEI. This CDR3 region has 15 residues. The CDR3 DNA reads TGTGCCAGCAGTTCTAGTGGGGGGGCAGACGATACGCAGTATTTT. Protein: CASSSSGGADDTQYF.

This clone appeared a single time. The CDR3 coding sequence is TGTGCCAGCAGCGCGGGGGGGACTCTCTTGTACGAGCAGTACTTC. Its protein product is CASSAGGTLLYEQYF. The chain joins TRBV28 to TRBJ2-7, with 9 bases matching TRBD2. From germline, CDR1 is MDHEN and CDR2 SYDVKM. With V trimmed by 6 bases and J by 4 bases, 10 bases remained unmatched. This CDR3 region has 15 residues.

J is TRBJ2-2 and V is TRBV9; a possible D gene is TRBD1 (6 bases). V lost 3 bases and J 1 base, leaving 13 bases between the germline ends. Germline V gene data show CDR1 as SGDLS and CDR2 as YYNGEE. The CDR3 has 16 residues. The CDR3 DNA reads as TGTGCCAGCAGCGATCCGGGACACCGGAACACCGGGGAGCTGTTTTTT. Residues: CASSDPGHRNTGELFF. Filled out from reference TRBV9 and TRBJ2-2, the complete variable domain reads DSGVTQTPKHLITATGQRVTLRCSPRSGDLSVYWYQQSLDQGLQFLIQYYNGEERAKGNILERFSAQQFPDLHSELNLSSLELGDSALYFCASSDPGHRNTGELFFGEGSRLTVL.

This clone was counted a single time. The genes are TRBV19 and TRBJ1-1; D is possibly TRBD1 (6 bases). Germline CDR1 reads LNHDA; CDR2 reads SQIVND (reference sequence). Trimming removed 5 bases from V and 1 base from J, with 23 bases in between. This CDR3 has 18 amino acids. CDR3 bases: TGTGCCAGTAGTTCACACCCCCGGGACACAACTCCGAACACTGAAGCTTTCTTT. Protein sequence: CASSSHPRDTTPNTEAFF.

The chain links TRBV5-1 to TRBJ2-7; D is possibly TRBD1 (5 bases). Per the germline V gene, CDR1 is SGHRS and CDR2 is YFSETQ. CDR3 length: 14 amino acids. Deletions cut 0 bases from V and 6 bases from J, with 13 bases between. The CDR3: CASSLDQGRPEQYF. In nucleotides, the CDR3 is TGCGCCAGCAGCTTGGATCAGGGTCGGCCCGAGCAGTACTTC.

V and J are TRBV7-3 and TRBJ2-7, with D possibly being TRBD1 or TRBD2 (5 bases each). Germline-derived CDR1 and CDR2 are SGHTA and FQGTGA. The V and J ends lost 2 bases and 3 bases respectively, with 14 bases between them. This CDR3 is 15 amino acids long. The CDR3 is CASSLGRGPVYEQYF. The CDR3 region has the DNA TGTGCCAGCAGCTTAGGTAGGGGACCCGTCTACGAGCAGTACTTC.

This chain joins TRBV9 and TRBJ2-1, with 8 positions matching TRBD1. J was trimmed by 5 bases and V by 3 bases; bases with no gene match: 10. The germline V gene encodes CDR1 SGDLS and CDR2 YYNGEE. The CDR3 is 16 amino acids. The chain's CDR3 is CASSDDRDRPNNEQFF. Here the CDR3 DNA reads TGTGCCAGCAGCGACGACCGGGACAGGCCAAACAATGAGCAGTTCTTC.

The chain is built from TRBV6-5 and TRBJ1-5; D unclear. Looked up from germline, CDR1 is MNHEY and CDR2 is SVGAGI. Trimming took 4 bases from V and 4 from J, leaving 8 bases between them. The CDR3 has 13 amino acids. The CDR3 DNA follows: TGTGCCAGCAGTTCACAAGGAAATCAGCCCCAGCATTTT. Translating gives CASSSQGNQPQHF.